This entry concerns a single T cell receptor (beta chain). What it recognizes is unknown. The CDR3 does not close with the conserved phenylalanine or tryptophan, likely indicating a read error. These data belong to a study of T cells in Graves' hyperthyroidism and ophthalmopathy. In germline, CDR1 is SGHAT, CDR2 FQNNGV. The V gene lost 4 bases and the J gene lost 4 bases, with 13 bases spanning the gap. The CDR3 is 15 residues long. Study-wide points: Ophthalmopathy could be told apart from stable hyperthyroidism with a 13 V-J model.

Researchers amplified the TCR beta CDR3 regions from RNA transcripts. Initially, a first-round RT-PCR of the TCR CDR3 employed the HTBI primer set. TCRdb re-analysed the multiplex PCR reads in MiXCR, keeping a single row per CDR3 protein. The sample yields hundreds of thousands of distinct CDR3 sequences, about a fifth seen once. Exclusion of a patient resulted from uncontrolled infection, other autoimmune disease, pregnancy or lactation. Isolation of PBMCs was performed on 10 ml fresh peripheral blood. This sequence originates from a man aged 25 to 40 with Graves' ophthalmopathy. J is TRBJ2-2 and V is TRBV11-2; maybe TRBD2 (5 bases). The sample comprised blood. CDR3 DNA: TGTGCCAGCAGCTCTAGGATAGGGAGCACCGGGGAGCTGTTTCTT. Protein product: CASSSRIGSTGELFL.